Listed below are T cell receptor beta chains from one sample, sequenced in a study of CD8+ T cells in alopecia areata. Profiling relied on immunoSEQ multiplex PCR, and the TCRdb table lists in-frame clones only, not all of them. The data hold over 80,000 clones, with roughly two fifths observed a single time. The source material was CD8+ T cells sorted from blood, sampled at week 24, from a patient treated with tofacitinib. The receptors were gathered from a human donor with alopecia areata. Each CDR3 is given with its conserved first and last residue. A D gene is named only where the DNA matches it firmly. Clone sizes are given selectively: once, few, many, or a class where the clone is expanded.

CASSDGTPNTEAFF,TGTGCCAGCAGTGACGGGACACCGAACACTGAAGCTTTCTTT,-,-,TRBJ1-1,TRBV25-1
CASSPLLAENLEETQYF,TGTGCCAGCAGTCCGCTACTAGCGGAGAATTTAGAAGAGACCCAGTACTTC,-,TRBD2,TRBJ2-5,TRBV28
CSLGDNEQFF,TGCAGCCTCGGCGACAATGAGCAGTTCTTC,-,-,TRBJ2-1,TRBV29-1
CASSRAGATYEQYF,TGTGCCAGCAGCCGGGCTGGGGCTACCTACGAGCAGTACTTC,few,-,TRBJ2-7,TRBV7-9
CASSPLRTANTEAFF,TGTGCCAGCAGTCCCCTTCGGACAGCGAACACTGAAGCTTTCTTT,few,-,TRBJ1-1,TRBV28
CAWSTRQGVETQYF,TGTGCCTGGAGTACCCGACAAGGGGTGGAGACCCAGTACTTC,-,-,TRBJ2-5,TRBV30
CASSVTGEDTQYF,TGTGCCAGCAGCGTTACAGGGGAAGATACGCAGTATTTT,few,TRBD1,TRBJ2-3,TRBV5-6
CASSPLRDQPQHF,TGCGCCAGCAGCCCCCTAAGGGATCAGCCCCAGCATTTT,-,-,TRBJ1-5,TRBV4-1
CASSEGGRSNQETQYF,TGTGCCAGCAGTGAGGGAGGGAGAAGTAACCAAGAGACCCAGTACTTC,few,TRBD2,TRBJ2-5,TRBV2
CASSDRPGQGLGNTIYF,TGTGCCAGCAGCGATAGACCCGGACAGGGTCTCGGAAACACCATATATTTT,-,TRBD1,TRBJ1-3,TRBV5-4
CAISRQGGDYGYTF,TGTGCCATCAGTCGACAGGGAGGGGACTATGGCTACACCTTC,few,TRBD1,TRBJ1-2,TRBV10-3
CASSSLPFGTEERGTEAFF,TGCGCCAGCAGCTCCCTTCCTTTTGGGACAGAGGAGCGGGGCACTGAAGCTTTCTTT,-,TRBD1,TRBJ1-1,TRBV4-1
CAWSLSGMNTEAFF,TGTGCCTGGAGTCTATCAGGGATGAACACTGAAGCTTTCTTT,-,-,TRBJ1-1,TRBV30
CASTLPGSYEQYF,TGTGCCAGCACCCTTCCAGGGTCCTACGAGCAGTACTTC,few,-,TRBJ2-7,TRBV25-1
CASSEGAVGQGYNEQFF,TGTGCCAGCAGCGAGGGGGCGGTGGGACAGGGCTACAATGAGCAGTTCTTC,once,TRBD1,TRBJ2-1,TRBV9
CASSSTDWKIRTGELFF,TGTGCCAGCAGCTCGACGGACTGGAAGATTAGAACCGGGGAGCTGTTTTTT,few,-,TRBJ2-2,TRBV7-8
CASSGYNEQFF,TGTGCCAGCAGTGGGTACAATGAGCAGTTCTTC,-,-,TRBJ2-1,TRBV25-1
CASSNLETGESFF,TGCGCCAGCAGTAATTTGGAGACCGGGGAGTCTTTCTTT,-,-,TRBJ1-1,TRBV5-1
CASSEATGTNTGELFF,TGTGCCAGCAGTGAAGCGACCGGGACTAACACCGGGGAGCTGTTTTTT,-,-,TRBJ2-2,TRBV2
CASSLVPGPRNAEAFF,TGTGCCAGCAGCTTAGTCCCAGGCCCTCGGAACGCTGAAGCTTTCTTT,few,-,TRBJ1-1,TRBV7-9
CASSSGLAGYNEQFF,TGTGCCAGCAGTTCAGGACTAGCGGGATATAATGAGCAGTTCTTC,-,TRBD2,TRBJ2-1,TRBV7-2
CASWAPGAFYNEQFF,TGTGCCAGCTGGGCCCCGGGGGCCTTCTACAATGAGCAGTTCTTC,-,-,TRBJ2-1,TRBV27
CSVGTGSSGEQFF,TGCAGCGTCGGGACGGGATCATCGGGTGAGCAGTTCTTC,few,-,TRBJ2-1,TRBV29-1
CASSQDAVSAFF,TGTGCCAGCAGCCAAGATGCGGTATCCGCTTTCTTT,few,-,TRBJ1-1,TRBV14
CASSQASLGEQFF,TGTGCCAGCAGCCAAGCTAGTTTAGGTGAGCAGTTCTTC,-,-,TRBJ2-1,TRBV14
CSVGEGQGPSYEQYF,TGCAGCGTTGGGGAAGGACAGGGGCCATCCTACGAGCAGTACTTC,few,TRBD1,TRBJ2-7,TRBV29-1